This T cell receptor beta chain was found in a study of beta chain features in type 1 diabetes. Study overall: Patient and healthy donor groups were alike in age, gender and cell yields. Investigators examined 85 million to 110 million sorted cells across all samples. Whole-study findings and limits: TCRB CDR3s were moderately but significantly shorter in Type 1 diabetes patients in all four CD4+ subsets. A closer apparent resemblance between naive, central memory and Treg TCRB repertoires was seen in patients than in healthy donors.

Sequenced material consisted of expressed TCRB transcripts (all of the isolated RNA was reverse transcribed). Method: immunoSEQ multiplex PCR; TCRdb's copy keeps in-frame clones and lacks some. The data show 25,000 to 30,000 clones, about 45% seen once. Comments on this clone: No antigen is known for it.

V was cut by 8 bases and J by 0 bases, with 5 bases left in between. The CDR3 sequence is 11 residues long. Germline V CDR1 and CDR2: MNHEY, SVGAGI. The chain is built from TRBV6-5 and TRBJ2-7; D remains ambiguous. The specimen was stem cell memory CD4+ T cells from blood. The TCR originated in a man aged 30 to 45 with type 1 diabetes. The CDR3 nucleotides read TGTGCCAGCCTCCCCTCCTACGAGCAGTACTTC. Translating gives CASLPSYEQYF.